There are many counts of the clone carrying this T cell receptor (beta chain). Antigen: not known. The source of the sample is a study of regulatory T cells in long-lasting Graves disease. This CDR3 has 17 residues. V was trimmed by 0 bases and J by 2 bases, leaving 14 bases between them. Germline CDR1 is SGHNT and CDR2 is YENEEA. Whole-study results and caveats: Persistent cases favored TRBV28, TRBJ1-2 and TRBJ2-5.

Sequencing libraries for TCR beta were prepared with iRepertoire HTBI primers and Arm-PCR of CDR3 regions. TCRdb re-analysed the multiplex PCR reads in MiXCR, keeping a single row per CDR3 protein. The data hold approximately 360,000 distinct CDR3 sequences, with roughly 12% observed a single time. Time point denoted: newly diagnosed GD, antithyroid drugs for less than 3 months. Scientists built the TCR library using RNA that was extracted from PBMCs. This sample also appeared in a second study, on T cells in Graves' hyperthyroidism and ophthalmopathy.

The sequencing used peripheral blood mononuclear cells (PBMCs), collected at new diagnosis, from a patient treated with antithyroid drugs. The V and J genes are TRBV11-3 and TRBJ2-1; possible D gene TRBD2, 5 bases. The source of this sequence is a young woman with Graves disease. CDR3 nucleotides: TGTGCCAGCAGCTTAGATCTCGGACTCGGGACCTACAATGAGCAGTTCTTC. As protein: CASSLDLGLGTYNEQFF.